Below are 2 T cell receptor beta chains sequenced from a single sample in a study of blood T cell repertoires in COVID-19. Assay used: immunoSEQ multiplex PCR; TCRdb lists only in-frame clones, some missing. The data hold some 190,000 clones, with under 90% observed a single time. Sequenced input: peripheral blood. These receptors all come from a human donor in a cohort sampled during active COVID-19.

V is TRBV19 and J is TRBJ1-5, with TRBD1 identical over 9 bases. Trimming took 4 bases from V and 7 from J; bases not matched to a gene: 8. Germline CDR1 LNHDA, CDR2 SQIVND (reference sequence). This CDR3 has 15 residues. Written as DNA, the CDR3 is TGTGCCAGTAGTAGTCCGGACAGGGGTCTGCAGCCCCAGCATTTT. It translates to CASSSPDRGLQPQHF.

This clone was recorded once. V and J are TRBV6-5 and TRBJ1-4; D unclear. The V gene lost 5 bases and the J gene lost 4 bases, with 11 bases spanning the gap. Per germline, CDR1 MNHEY and CDR2 SVGAGI. The CDR3 is 14 residues long. The CDR3 region is CASSPGLSNEKLFF. CDR3 sequence (DNA): TGTGCCAGCAGTCCTGGACTGAGTAATGAAAAACTGTTTTTT.